A selection of T cell receptor beta chains follows, all from one sample in a study of blood T cell repertoires in COVID-19. Data came from immunoSEQ multiplex PCR; TCRdb stores just in-frame clones and leaves some out. The data show 200,000 or so clones, roughly 75% seen once. The source material was peripheral blood. The receptors shown here come from a woman aged 65 to 85 with acute or convalescent COVID-19. The CDR3 runs from the conserved cysteine through the conserved F or W. Expanded clones get a size class; other rows say once, few or many, or leave the size out.

j_call v_call clone_size cdr3_aa
TRBJ1-5 TRBV5-5 . CASSFMGAGQPQHF
TRBJ1-2 TRBV7-2 few CASSLGQGNSYGYTF
TRBJ2-3 TRBV5-1 . CASRAGGLTDTQYF
TRBJ2-7 TRBV5-1 . CASSHTGTDYEQYF
TRBJ1-1 TRBV28 few CASSLRTGKNTEAFF
TRBJ1-3 TRBV18 . CASSPRGPGNTIYF
TRBJ1-5 TRBV24-1 . CATSDGTGSLRGNQPQHF
TRBJ1-6 TRBV27 . CASSLGTYNSPLHF
TRBJ2-5 TRBV10-1 . CASSPTGLKRETQYF
TRBJ2-4 TRBV29-1 . CSVGTGVENIQYF
TRBJ1-2 TRBV7-9 . CASSLGRVANYGYTF
TRBJ2-5 TRBV29-1 . CSVEKGDETQYF
TRBJ2-5 TRBV10-2 . CASRPGSQETQYF
TRBJ1-2 TRBV28 few CASSFGSYGYTF
TRBJ1-1 TRBV7-2 . CASSPPTKNTEAFF
TRBJ2-7 TRBV10-3 . CAIRGGQGRSYEQYF
TRBJ2-2 TRBV19 . CASSMRGWSTGELFF
TRBJ1-2 TRBV24-1 . CATSDLQGRGYTF
TRBJ2-7 TRBV2 . CASSRDTYEQYF
TRBJ1-5 TRBV18 few CASSPERVSNQPQHF
TRBJ1-5 TRBV2 . CASSFDRGSNQPQHF
TRBJ1-4 TRBV5-8 . CASSLGQGVGEKLFF
TRBJ2-1 TRBV7-2 . CASSLGASGSGNEQFF
TRBJ2-1 TRBV29-1 . CSVEGTSGNNEQFF
TRBJ2-1 TRBV24-1 . CATSVSGSSWNEQFF
TRBJ2-3 TRBV18 . CASSPEYGDTQYF
TRBJ1-4 TRBV15 few CAITGNYNEKLFF
TRBJ1-2 TRBV19 . CASSIDQGYGYGYTF
TRBJ2-5 TRBV11-3 once CASSLRTSGRGQETQYF
TRBJ2-1 TRBV5-1 . CASSAGQGSYNEQFF
TRBJ2-1 TRBV12-3/TRBV12-4 . CASSFGEGREQFF
TRBJ2-1 TRBV5-1 . CASSLYVGTGYNEQFF
TRBJ2-5 TRBV27 . CASSPGELGETQYF
TRBJ2-2 TRBV29-1 . CSVEGASGRAGTGELFF
TRBJ2-1 TRBV2 . CASKEAAVYNEQFF
TRBJ2-3 TRBV19 . CASSITGDFTDTQYF
TRBJ2-5 TRBV6-1 . CASSDIPSTGRSETQYF